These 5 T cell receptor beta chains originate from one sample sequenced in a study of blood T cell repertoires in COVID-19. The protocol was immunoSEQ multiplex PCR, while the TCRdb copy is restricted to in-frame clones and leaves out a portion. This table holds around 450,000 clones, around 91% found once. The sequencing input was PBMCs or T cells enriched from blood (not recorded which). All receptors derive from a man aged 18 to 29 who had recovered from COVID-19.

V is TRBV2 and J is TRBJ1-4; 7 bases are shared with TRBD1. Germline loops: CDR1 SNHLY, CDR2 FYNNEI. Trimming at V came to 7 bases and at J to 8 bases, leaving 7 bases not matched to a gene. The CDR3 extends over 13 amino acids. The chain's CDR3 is CASISQGREKLFF. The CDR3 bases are TGTGCCAGCATTTCACAGGGGCGGGAAAAACTGTTTTTT.

The CDR3: CASSVGTGDSPLHF. For the CDR3, the DNA is TGTGCCAGCAGCGTAGGGACAGGGGATTCACCCCTCCACTTT. The chain links TRBV9 to TRBJ1-6; TRBD1 aligns across 9 bases. Germline assignment: CDR1 SGDLS and CDR2 YYNGEE. The CDR3 is 14 residues long. Germline trimming cut 0 bases from V and 8 bases from J; bases unmatched to any gene: 0.

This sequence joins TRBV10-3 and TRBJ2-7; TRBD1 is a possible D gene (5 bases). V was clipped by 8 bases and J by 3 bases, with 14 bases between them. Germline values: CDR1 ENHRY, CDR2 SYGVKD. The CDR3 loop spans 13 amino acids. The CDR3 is CAIGIRENYEQYF. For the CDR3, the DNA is TGTGCCATCGGCATCAGGGAAAACTACGAGCAGTACTTC.

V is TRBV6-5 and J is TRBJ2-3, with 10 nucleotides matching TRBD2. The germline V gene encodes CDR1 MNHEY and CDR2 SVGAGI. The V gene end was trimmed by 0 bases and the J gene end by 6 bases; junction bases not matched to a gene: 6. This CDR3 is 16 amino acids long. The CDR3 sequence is CASSYSSGRAPDTQYF. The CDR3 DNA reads TGTGCCAGCAGTTACTCCAGCGGGAGGGCCCCGGATACGCAGTATTTT.

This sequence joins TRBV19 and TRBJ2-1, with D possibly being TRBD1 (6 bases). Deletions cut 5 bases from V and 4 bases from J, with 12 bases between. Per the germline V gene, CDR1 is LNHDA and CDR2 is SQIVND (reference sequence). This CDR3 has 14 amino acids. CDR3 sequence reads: CASSPNRDYNEQFF. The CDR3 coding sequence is TGTGCCAGTAGTCCCAACAGGGATTACAATGAGCAGTTCTTC.